This T cell receptor beta chain was found in a study of T cell responses to AZD1222 COVID-19 vaccine. Study details: Whether given at about 4 or about 12 weeks, second doses were pooled.

This CDR3 is 12 amino acids long. CDR1 is LNHDA and CDR2 is SQIVND in the germline V gene (reference sequence). Trimming removed 6 bases from V and 6 bases from J; junction bases left unmatched: 0. Whole-study results and caveats: In the spike-specific TCR repertoire, nearly half reportedly target unmutated variant regions. With two AZD1222 doses given, Spike-specific TCR breadth and depth both rose. Possibly, clonal diversity was underestimated; donors were largely white British and included more females.

Here immunoSEQ multiplex PCR was the method, and the copy in TCRdb shows in-frame clones only, minus some. This sample has 99,000 or so clones, with 89% found just once. This clone was recorded only once. Its target is unknown. This receptor was obtained from an adult in good health. Sequences were derived from peripheral blood, sampled on day 0 of AZD1222 vaccination. The rearrangement links TRBV19 to TRBJ1-2, with 11 bases aligning to TRBD1. CDR3 in DNA: TGTGCCAGTAGGGACAGGGGGCATGGCTACACCTTC. Translated, it gives CASRDRGHGYTF. Full variable domain (outside the CDR3, taken from reference TRBV19 and TRBJ1-2): DGGITQSPKYLFRKEGQNVTLSCEQNLNHDAMYWYRQDPGQGLRLIYYSQIVNDFQKGDIAEGYSVSREKKESFPLTVTSAQKNPTAFYLCASRDRGHGYTFGSGTRLTVV.